Listed here are 8 T cell receptor beta chains from one sample, sequenced in a study of OX40 agonist ivuxolimab in advanced cancers. Profiled with immunoSEQ multiplex PCR; TCRdb holds only in-frame clones, not every one. The data show approximately 60,000 clones, with approximately 80% seen just once and approximately 3% held by the top ten. The source was CD4+ or CD8+ T cells sorted from blood, collected in a trial of the OX40 agonist ivuxolimab. The receptor source for this set is an adult with an advanced solid tumor such as melanoma, head and neck, liver or kidney cancer.

This sequence joins TRBV18 and TRBJ2-1; no firm D call. The CDR3 totals 14 residues. V lost 2 bases and J 6 bases, leaving 11 bases between the germline ends. In germline, CDR1 is KGHSH, CDR2 LQKENI. This chain's CDR3 is CASSPDPSRNEQFF. In nucleotides, the CDR3 is TGTGCCAGCTCACCAGACCCCTCCCGCAATGAGCAGTTCTTC.

V is TRBV11-2 and J is TRBJ2-7, with unresolved D. Per the germline V gene, CDR1 is SGHAT and CDR2 is FQNNGV. There are 14 residues in the CDR3. Trimming removed 5 bases at V and 2 bases at J, with 13 bases between. Here the CDR3 reads CASSPRPGPYEQYF. In DNA, the CDR3 is TGTGCCAGCAGCCCTCGCCCGGGCCCCTACGAGCAGTACTTC.

The CDR3 DNA is TGCGCCAGCAGCATAAGGGGGCAGGGGAACACTGAAGCTTTCTTT. It encodes CASSIRGQGNTEAFF. This rearrangement joins TRBV5-1 to TRBJ1-1, with 7 bases that match TRBD1. Looked up from germline, CDR1 is SGHRS and CDR2 is YFSETQ. The CDR3 is 15 amino acids. The ends lost 4 bases at V and 1 base at J; junction bases unmatched: 7.

The chain links TRBV6-7 to TRBJ2-3; tentatively, D is TRBD2 (6 bases). TRBV6-7 is known as an ORF, though its function is uncertain. Trimming stripped 2 bases from V and 10 bases from J, with 28 bases between. The CDR3 contains 18 residues. DNA for the CDR3: TGTGCCAGCAGTTACCCGACCTCCAGAGCGGGTGCAACCTTCGCGCAGTATTTT. Its translation: CASSYPTSRAGATFAQYF.

The chain uses TRBV29-1 and TRBJ2-7; 9 bases agree with TRBD1. Looked up from germline, CDR1 is SQVTM and CDR2 is ANQGSEA. With 7 bases clipped from V and 2 bases from J, the junction kept 6 bases outside the gene matches. This CDR3 spans 13 amino acids. The CDR3 sequence: CSARTGAAYEQYF. CDR3 in DNA: TGCAGCGCACGGACAGGGGCTGCCTACGAGCAGTACTTC.

V gene TRBV2 combines with J gene TRBJ2-7; D may correspond to TRBD1 or TRBD2 (5 bases each). The CDR3 consists of 13 residues. Germline assignment: CDR1 SNHLY and CDR2 FYNNEI. V shed 5 bases and J shed 1 base, with 9 bases lying between them. CDR3 sequence reads: CASSTGRSYEQYF. The CDR3 DNA reads TGTGCCAGCAGTACGGGACGTTCCTACGAGCAGTACTTC.

The chain is built from TRBV7-2 and TRBJ1-1; tentatively, D is TRBD1 (5 bases). The CDR3 extends over 13 amino acids. Per germline, CDR1 SGHTA and CDR2 FQGNSA. Trimming left V 1 base short and J 6 bases short, with 9 bases between. This CDR3 is CASSLGRGAEAFF. The CDR3 DNA follows: TGTGCCAGCAGCTTAGGCCGGGGGGCTGAAGCTTTCTTT.

This CDR3 reads CASSTQGAGQPQHF. The CDR3 DNA is TGTGCCAGCAGTACCCAGGGGGCGGGTCAGCCCCAGCATTTT. V is TRBV6-6 and J is TRBJ1-5; 8 nucleotides agree with TRBD1. This CDR3 spans 14 amino acids. Losses at the gene ends were 5 bases for V and 6 bases for J; bases not matched to a gene: 6. Germline V gene data show CDR1 as MNHNY and CDR2 as SVGAGI (reference sequence).